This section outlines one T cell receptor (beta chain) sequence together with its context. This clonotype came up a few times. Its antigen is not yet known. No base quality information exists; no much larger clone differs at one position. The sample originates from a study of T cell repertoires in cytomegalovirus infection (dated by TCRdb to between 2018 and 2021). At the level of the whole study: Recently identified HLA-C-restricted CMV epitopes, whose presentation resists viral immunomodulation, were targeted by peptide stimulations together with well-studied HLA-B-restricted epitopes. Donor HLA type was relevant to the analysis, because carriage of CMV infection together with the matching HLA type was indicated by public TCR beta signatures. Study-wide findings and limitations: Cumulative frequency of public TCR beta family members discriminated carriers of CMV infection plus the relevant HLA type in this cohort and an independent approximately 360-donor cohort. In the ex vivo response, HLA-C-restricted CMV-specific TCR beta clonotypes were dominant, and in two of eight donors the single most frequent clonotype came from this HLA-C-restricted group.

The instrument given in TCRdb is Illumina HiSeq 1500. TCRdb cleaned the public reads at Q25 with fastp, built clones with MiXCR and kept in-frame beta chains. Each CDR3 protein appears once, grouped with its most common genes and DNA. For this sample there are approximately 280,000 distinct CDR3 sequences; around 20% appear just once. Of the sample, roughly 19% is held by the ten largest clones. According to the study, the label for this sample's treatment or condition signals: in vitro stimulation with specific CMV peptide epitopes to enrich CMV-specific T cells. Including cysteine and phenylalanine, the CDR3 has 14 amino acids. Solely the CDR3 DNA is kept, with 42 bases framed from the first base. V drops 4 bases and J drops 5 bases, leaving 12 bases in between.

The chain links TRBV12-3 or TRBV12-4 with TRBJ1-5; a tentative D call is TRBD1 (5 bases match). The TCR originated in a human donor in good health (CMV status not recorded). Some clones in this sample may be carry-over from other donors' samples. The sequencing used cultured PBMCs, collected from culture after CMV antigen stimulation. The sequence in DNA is TGTGCCAGCAGTTGGGGGGGTAGAGATCAGCCCCAGCATTTT. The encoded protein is CASSWGGRDQPQHF.